These T cell receptor beta chains were read from a single sample in a study of graft-versus-host responses after intestinal transplantation. No antigen has been identified for these receptors. Sequencing used immunoSEQ multiplex PCR; TCRdb keeps in-frame clones, though not all of them. Here the sample spans 110,000 to 150,000 clones, about 93% being singletons. This specimen was unstimulated CD4+ T cells sorted from spleen or lymph node cells, taken before intestinal transplant. Receptors were obtained from a human donor who received an intestinal transplant. The CDR3 runs from the conserved cysteine through the conserved F or W. A D gene is named only where the DNA matches it firmly. Expanded clones get a size class; other rows say once, few or many, or leave the size out.

TRBJ2-1 TRBV7-6 . TRBD2 CASSSTSGGSYNEQFF TGTGCCAGCAGCTCCACTAGCGGGGGGTCCTACAATGAGCAGTTCTTC
TRBJ2-7 TRBV6-1 . . CASSERGGYEQYF TGTGCCAGCAGTGAAAGGGGAGGATACGAGCAGTACTTC
TRBJ2-1 TRBV9 . . CASSVVPEKYNEQFF TGTGCCAGCAGCGTAGTGCCCGAAAAATACAATGAGCAGTTCTTC
TRBJ1-5 TRBV19 . . CASSIGLGPPSNQPQHF TGTGCCAGTAGTATCGGTTTGGGACCTCCGAGCAATCAGCCCCAGCATTTT
TRBJ2-3 TRBV10-3 . TRBD1 CAVGDRPDTQYF TGTGCCGTCGGGGACAGGCCAGATACGCAGTATTTT
TRBJ1-2 TRBV28 . . CASSFLGSLYGYTF TGTGCCAGCAGTTTCCTTGGTTCACTCTATGGCTACACCTTC
TRBJ2-1 TRBV10-3 . TRBD2 CAISEITSGTYNEQFF TGTGCCATCAGTGAAATTACTAGCGGGACCTACAATGAGCAGTTCTTC
TRBJ2-5 TRBV19 . TRBD2 CASRRSGSGETQYF TGTGCCAGTAGGCGTAGCGGGAGTGGGGAGACCCAGTACTTC
TRBJ2-2 TRBV6-1 . . CASSPLGVVTGELFF TGTGCCAGCAGTCCCCTAGGGGTAGTAACCGGGGAGCTGTTTTTT
TRBJ2-3 TRBV6-4 . TRBD2 CASSPYSGTSTDTQYF TGTGCCAGCAGTCCTTATAGCGGGACCTCCACAGATACGCAGTATTTT
TRBJ1-1 TRBV28 . TRBD1 CASSRPGTGDTEAFF TGTGCCAGCAGCCGTCCCGGGACAGGGGACACTGAAGCTTTCTTT
TRBJ2-2 TRBV7-8 . . CASSLVEGANTGELFF TGTGCCAGCAGCCTAGTGGAGGGGGCGAACACCGGGGAGCTGTTTTTT
TRBJ2-7 TRBV2 . . CASSGNATYEQYF TGTGCCAGCAGTGGGAACGCAACCTACGAGCAGTACTTC
TRBJ2-1 TRBV7-3 . TRBD2 CASSSSGLAVYNEQFF TGTGCCAGCAGCTCAAGCGGACTAGCGGTTTACAATGAGCAGTTCTTC
TRBJ2-1 TRBV19 once TRBD1 CASTQTGGSYNEQFF TGTGCCAGTACCCAGACAGGGGGCTCCTACAATGAGCAGTTCTTC
TRBJ1-1 TRBV27 . . CASSAPGMNTEAFF TGTGCCAGCAGTGCGCCAGGTATGAACACTGAAGCTTTCTTT
TRBJ2-1 TRBV4-2 . TRBD2 CASSQESSGPPYNEQFF TGTGCCAGCAGCCAAGAATCTAGCGGGCCTCCTTACAATGAGCAGTTCTTC
TRBJ2-1 TRBV7-2 . . CASSLPSSYNEQFF TGTGCCAGCAGCTTACCCAGCTCCTACAATGAGCAGTTCTTC
TRBJ1-1 TRBV5-1 . . CASSLTENTEAFF TGCGCCAGCAGCTTGACAGAAAACACTGAAGCTTTCTTT
TRBJ2-7 TRBV7-9 . . CASSVSYEQYF TGTGCCAGCAGCGTCTCCTACGAGCAGTACTTC
TRBJ1-4 TRBV10-3 few TRBD1 CAITPGQGEKLFF TGTGCCATCACCCCGGGACAGGGTGAAAAACTGTTTTTT
TRBJ1-4 TRBV5-1 . TRBD1 CASSPGQARSGEKLFF TGCGCCAGCAGCCCCGGACAGGCTCGTAGTGGTGAAAAACTGTTTTTT
TRBJ2-7 TRBV2 . TRBD1 CASSIERTGYEQYF TGTGCCAGCAGCATCGAGCGGACAGGGTACGAGCAGTACTTC
TRBJ2-4 TRBV19 . TRBD1 CASSLPGQISLAKNIQYF TGTGCCAGTAGTCTGCCGGGACAGATTTCACTAGCCAAAAACATTCAGTACTTC
TRBJ1-5 TRBV7-7 . . CASSLAPGQPQHF TGTGCTAGCAGCTTAGCCCCCGGTCAGCCCCAGCATTTT
TRBJ2-5 TRBV5-1 . TRBD2 CASSLGGLAGVETQYF TGCGCCAGCAGCTTGGGGGGACTAGCGGGAGTAGAGACCCAGTACTTC
TRBJ2-3 TRBV5-5 once TRBD1 CASSPGQGTDTQYF TGTGCCAGCAGCCCGGGACAGGGGACAGATACGCAGTATTTT
TRBJ2-5 TRBV5-1 . . CASSFGSQETQYF TGCGCCAGCAGCTTTGGCAGTCAAGAGACCCAGTACTTC
TRBJ1-2 TRBV19 . TRBD1 CASTADRVWGYGYTF TGTGCCAGTACCGCGGACAGGGTGTGGGGGTATGGCTACACCTTC
TRBJ1-3 TRBV13 . . CASSPSGGGVIYF TGTGCCAGCAGCCCCAGCGGCGGGGGGGTCATATATTTT
TRBJ2-7 TRBV7-2 . TRBD1 CASSFGQGSQYEQYF TGTGCCAGCAGCTTCGGACAGGGGAGTCAGTACGAGCAGTACTTC
TRBJ2-7 TRBV28 . . CASSSSPHEQYF TGTGCCAGCAGTTCAAGTCCCCACGAGCAGTACTTC
TRBJ2-2 TRBV6-1 . . CASSELNTGELFF TGTGCCAGCAGTGAACTTAACACCGGGGAGCTGTTTTTT
TRBJ2-7 TRBV6-5 . . CASSRTPSSYEQYF TGTGCCAGCAGTCGAACACCGAGCTCCTACGAGCAGTACTTC
TRBJ2-7 TRBV11-2 . TRBD1 CASKTGALPYEQYF TGTGCCAGCAAGACAGGGGCCCTCCCCTACGAGCAGTACTTC
TRBJ2-7 TRBV19 . TRBD1 CASSADRGAYEQYF TGTGCCAGTAGTGCCGACAGGGGCGCCTACGAGCAGTACTTC
TRBJ2-7 TRBV5-1 . . CASSLGLASYEQYF TGCGCCAGCAGCTTGGGACTCGCCTCCTACGAGCAGTACTTC
TRBJ2-5 TRBV10-3 once TRBD2 CAISDRLAGRETQYF TGTGCCATCAGTGACAGGCTAGCGGGACGAGAGACCCAGTACTTC
TRBJ2-2 TRBV28 . . CASGILANTGELFF TGTGCCAGCGGGATACTGGCGAACACCGGGGAGCTGTTTTTT
TRBJ2-4 TRBV28 . TRBD2 CASTPNSGRITKNIQYF TGTGCCAGCACCCCCAATAGCGGGAGGATTACCAAAAACATTCAGTACTTC
TRBJ1-6 TRBV15 few TRBD1 CATSRGGDRSNSPLHF TGTGCCACCAGCAGAGGTGGGGACAGGTCCAATTCACCCCTCCACTTT
TRBJ2-1 TRBV29-1 . . CSVGSLNEQFF TGCAGCGTCGGATCACTCAATGAGCAGTTCTTC
TRBJ1-4 TRBV30 . TRBD1 CAGGQGREEKLFF TGTGCCGGGGGACAGGGTCGGGAAGAAAAACTGTTTTTT
TRBJ2-3 TRBV4-3 . TRBD2 CASSQRLAGSTDTQYF TGCGCCAGCAGCCAAAGACTAGCGGGAAGCACAGATACGCAGTATTTT
TRBJ2-1 TRBV11-3 . TRBD1 CASSRSGDRGWNEQFF TGTGCCAGCAGCCGAAGCGGGGACAGGGGTTGGAATGAGCAGTTCTTC
TRBJ2-1 TRBV7-2 . TRBD2 CASSQTLAGPNNEQFF TGTGCCAGCAGCCAGACCCTAGCGGGCCCTAACAATGAGCAGTTCTTC
TRBJ2-2 TRBV7-9 . . CASSLGLAANTGELFF TGTGCCAGCAGCTTAGGGTTAGCGGCGAACACCGGGGAGCTGTTTTTT
TRBJ2-7 TRBV28 . . CASLTGVSSYEQYF TGTGCCAGCCTCACAGGAGTAAGCTCCTACGAGCAGTACTTC
TRBJ2-7 TRBV7-9 few TRBD2 CASSFALAGANEQYF TGTGCCAGCAGCTTTGCCCTAGCGGGAGCGAACGAGCAGTACTTC
TRBJ2-1 TRBV5-4 . . CASSPGVVGEQFF TGTGCCAGCAGCCCCGGGGTAGTCGGTGAGCAGTTCTTC
TRBJ2-3 TRBV2 . TRBD1 CASRNRGRSDTQYF TGTGCCAGCAGGAACAGGGGGAGGTCAGATACGCAGTATTTT
TRBJ1-2 TRBV7-3 . TRBD1 CASRQTGALGLDYGYTF TGTGCCAGCAGACAGACAGGGGCCTTGGGTTTGGACTATGGCTACACCTTC
TRBJ1-4 TRBV5-1 . . CASQRRGDVNEKLFF TGCGCCAGCCAAAGGCGGGGCGATGTTAATGAAAAACTGTTTTTT
TRBJ2-7 TRBV19 few . CASSNGTAAVTYEQYF TGTGCCAGTAGTAATGGAACCGCGGCGGTAACCTACGAGCAGTACTTC
TRBJ2-7 TRBV10-3 . . CAISEGGDASYYEQYF TGTGCCATCAGTGAAGGGGGGGACGCTAGTTACTACGAGCAGTACTTC